Each of the 14 T cell receptor beta chains below was sequenced from the same sample in a study of blood T cells in healthy people across ages. It was with a sample-barcoded 5' primer and a J-beta primer mix that a second PCR of about 6 to 11 cycles was run. MiXCR, applied by TCRdb to the 5' RACE reads, yields one record per CDR3 protein. Of approximately 780,000 distinct CDR3 sequences listed, under 30% are singletons. This sample also appeared in a second study, on T cells of mothers and their children.

The source material was blood. These receptors were taken from a boy aged 5-17 years in good health.

The chain couples TRBV30 to TRBJ2-4; 9 positions match TRBD1. The CDR3 loop spans 15 amino acids. The V gene's germline CDR1 is GTSNPN and CDR2 SVGIG (reference sequence). Unmatched junction bases numbered 9, after V lost 4 bases and J lost 5 bases. In DNA, the CDR3 is TGTGCCTGGACCCAACAGGGGGCGCGAGAAAACATTCAGTACTTC. It yields the protein CAWTQQGARENIQYF.

This chain connects TRBV5-1 to TRBJ2-5, with D possibly matching TRBD2 (6 bases). Germline V gene data show CDR1 as SGHRS and CDR2 as YFSETQ. Trimming took off 3 bases at V and 1 base at J, with 16 bases between the two ends. The CDR3 is made up of 16 amino acids. The CDR3 sequence is CASSWGVNWGQETQYF. The DNA of the CDR3 is TGCGCCAGCAGCTGGGGGGTCAATTGGGGCCAAGAGACCCAGTACTTC. The entire variable domain, with the rest obtained from reference TRBV5-1 and TRBJ2-5, is as follows: KAGVTQTPRYLIKTRGQQVTLSCSPISGHRSVSWYQQTPGQGLQFLFEYFSETQRNKGNFPGRFSGRQFSNSRSEMNVSTLELGDSALYLCASSWGVNWGQETQYFGPGTRLLVL.

This clonotype was recorded only once. V is TRBV25-1 and J is TRBJ1-3, with D uncertain. The CDR3 is 15 residues long. Trimming took off 7 bases at V and 0 bases at J, with 13 bases between the two ends. The germline gives CDR1 MGHDK, CDR2 SYGVNS. CDR3 coding DNA: TGTGCCAGCACCAAAGATCGTGGCTCTGGAAACACCATATATTTT. This translates into CASTKDRGSGNTIYF.

This chain joins TRBV16 and TRBJ1-5, with D uncertain. Trimming took off 0 bases at V and 3 bases at J, with 12 bases between the two ends. The CDR3 covers 16 residues. Per the germline V gene, CDR1 is KGHSY and CDR2 is FQNENV. The CDR3: CASSQSRQFLNQPQHF. DNA for the CDR3: TGTGCCAGCAGCCAATCTCGCCAGTTCCTCAATCAGCCCCAGCATTTT.

To note about this clonotype: An end of the junction differs from the germline gene, which may be a read error. The J gene is TRBJ2-3, the V gene TRBV27; 8 nucleotides agree with TRBD1. CDR3 size: 16 residues. Per germline, CDR1 MNHEY and CDR2 SMNVEV (reference sequence). This CDR3 reads CAGSFFPGQGTDTQYF. For the CDR3, the DNA is TGTGCCGGCAGTTTTTTCCCGGGACAGGGCACAGATACGCAGTATTTT.

This clonotype was seen more than once but under ten times. This chain links TRBV7-2 with TRBJ2-1; D is uncertain. This CDR3 region has 16 residues. Germline CDR1 and CDR2: SGHTA and FQGNSA. Trimming shortened V by 5 bases and J by 1 base, and 15 bases separated the two germline ends. The CDR3 is CASSPVTFGSYNEQFF. In nucleotides, the CDR3 is TGTGCCAGCAGCCCCGTTACATTTGGTTCCTACAATGAGCAGTTCTTC.

This clonotype was counted between two and nine times. The chain has TRBV6-5 and TRBJ1-1; maybe TRBD1 (6 bases). The V gene lost 5 bases and the J gene lost 0 bases, with 13 bases spanning the gap. The CDR3 is 15 residues long. The germline CDR1 and CDR2 sequences are MNHEY and SVGAGI. The CDR3 DNA reads TGTGCCAGCAGTCCCCCCGGGACAATGAACACTGAAGCTTTCTTT. This gives the protein CASSPPGTMNTEAFF.

The chain recombines TRBV3-1 with TRBJ2-5; no reliable D call. The germline V gene encodes CDR1 LGHDT and CDR2 YNNKEL (reference sequence). The ends were cut back, 4 bases at V and 0 bases at J, with 9 bases in the middle. CDR3 length: 14 residues. CDR3 residues: CASSPNWNQETQYF. The CDR3 DNA follows: TGTGCCAGCAGCCCAAATTGGAACCAAGAGACCCAGTACTTC.

This sequence joins TRBV9 and TRBJ2-1; TRBD2 matches at 9 bases. Germline-derived CDR1 and CDR2 are SGDLS and YYNGEE. CDR3 length equals 15 residues. V lost 3 bases to trimming and J lost 6 bases; unmatched junction nucleotides: 7. CDR3 residues: CASSAGAGGGNEQFF. The CDR3 nucleotides are TGTGCCAGCAGCGCTGGAGCGGGGGGCGGCAATGAGCAGTTCTTC. The complete variable domain, with remaining parts taken from reference TRBV9 and TRBJ2-1, reads DSGVTQTPKHLITATGQRVTLRCSPRSGDLSVYWYQQSLDQGLQFLIQYYNGEERAKGNILERFSAQQFPDLHSELNLSSLELGDSALYFCASSAGAGGGNEQFFGPGTRLTVL.

The CDR3 here is CASSSEGSDNSPLHF. As DNA, the CDR3 is TGTGCCAGCAGCTCGGAGGGTAGTGATAATTCACCCCTCCACTTT. V gene TRBV7-6 combines with J gene TRBJ1-6; D not certain. The CDR3 has 15 amino acids. Germline loops: CDR1 SGHVS, CDR2 FNYEAQ. V lost 4 bases to trimming and J lost 5 bases, with 12 bases between them.

The chain carries TRBV7-8 and TRBJ2-2; unclear D gene. Germline lookup yields CDR1 SGHVS and CDR2 FQNEAQ. Trimming removed 2 bases at V and 2 bases at J, with 12 bases between. The CDR3 runs to 16 residues. In nucleotides, the CDR3 is TGTGCCAGCAGCTTACGGCCTACTATTAACACCGGGGAGCTGTTTTTT. It specifies CASSLRPTINTGELFF.

In this sample, this clonotype turned up a few times. This chain joins TRBV20-1 and TRBJ2-3; D might be TRBD2 (5 bases). Trimming pared 0 bases from V and 0 bases from J, leaving 10 bases between. Germline V CDR1 and CDR2: DFQATT, SNEGSKA (reference sequence). The CDR3 spans 15 residues. The DNA for the CDR3 is TGCAGTGCTAGAGACCCGGGAACTAGCACAGATACGCAGTATTTT. Translated, it gives CSARDPGTSTDTQYF.

The DNA for the CDR3 is TGTGCCAGCACCGAGTATAGCGGGGGGGACCGGGATACGCAGTATTTT. Protein: CASTEYSGGDRDTQYF. This chain links TRBV2 with TRBJ2-3; the match to TRBD2 covers 11 bases. Germline lookup yields CDR1 SNHLY and CDR2 FYNNEI. The CDR3 is 16 residues long. With V trimmed by 7 bases and J by 6 bases, 12 bases remained unmatched.

This clonotype has a single count. V usage is TRBV28 and J usage is TRBJ2-7; 9 bases are shared with TRBD2. The V gene end was trimmed by 6 bases and the J gene end by 3 bases; junction bases not matched to a gene: 9. CDR3 length: 15 amino acids. Per germline, CDR1 MDHEN and CDR2 SYDVKM. CDR3 in DNA: TGTGCCAGCAGCTCCCTAGCGGGGCTAAACTACGAGCAGTACTTC. Its protein product is CASSSLAGLNYEQYF.